These T cell receptor beta chains were read from a single sample in a study of CXCR3-negative and CXCR3-positive naive CD8 T cells. After re-calling the 5' RACE reads, TCRdb lists one entry per CDR3 protein, DNA absent. The sample holds about 140,000 distinct CDR3 sequences. The sample was naive CXCR3+ CD8+ T cells from blood. These receptor sequences come from a human donor in good health. Some clones in this sample may be carry-over from other donors' samples. The CDR3 runs from the conserved cysteine through the conserved F or W.

J	V	length	CDR3
TRBJ2-3	TRBV20-1	14	CSARVAGTTDTQYF
TRBJ2-1	TRBV29-1	11	CSHSLGYEQFF
TRBJ2-7	TRBV29-1	12	CSVEDGQYEQYF
TRBJ1-5	TRBV10-3	15	CAISESVYSNRPQHF
TRBJ1-1	TRBV24-1	15	CATSDHTGGNTEAFF
TRBJ2-1	TRBV29-1	12	CSGRQGGNEQFF
TRBJ2-3	TRBV28	14	CASSSTEGTDTQYF
TRBJ2-1	TRBV3-1	14	CASSQVPGNNEQFF
TRBJ2-1	TRBV15	12	CATSDQNNEQFF
TRBJ2-7	TRBV11-1	15	CASSLASSGGSEQYF
TRBJ2-3	TRBV12-3/TRBV12-4	13	CASSPSPTDTQYF
TRBJ1-1	TRBV4-3	16	CASSQEGEGGNTEAFF
TRBJ2-3	TRBV7-8	16	CASRSPRGRSPDTQYF
TRBJ2-1	TRBV29-1	11	CSVGGGGEQFF
TRBJ2-1	TRBV10-2	11	CASEVYNEQFF
TRBJ1-1	TRBV7-9	12	CASVWGETEAFF
TRBJ1-1	TRBV4-1	14	CASSQATENTEAFF
TRBJ2-6	TRBV5-6	20	CASSLPGSGFLYSGANVLTF
TRBJ1-5	TRBV28	14	CASRTQGTGQPQHF
TRBJ1-1	TRBV5-6	15	CASSLGGTGHTEAFF
TRBJ2-7	TRBV6-2/TRBV6-3	13	CASSHLGAYEQYF
TRBJ2-1	TRBV20-1	14	CSAEDTRAHNEQFF
TRBJ2-7	TRBV10-3	15	CAISRQGTSSYEQYF
TRBJ2-1	TRBV12-3/TRBV12-4	14	CASRRLAGDNEQFF
TRBJ2-3	TRBV7-9	19	CASSPPGLAGGKGSDTQYF
TRBJ1-3	TRBV10-2	15	CASTSTVLSGNTIYF
TRBJ2-3	TRBV4-1	13	CASSQDGGPTQYF
TRBJ2-7	TRBV28	14	CASSITRGFHEQYF
TRBJ2-6	TRBV12-3/TRBV12-4	16	CASSTGDDSVANVLTF
TRBJ2-7	TRBV29-1	13	CSGWGQLEDEQYF
TRBJ2-1	TRBV25-1	15	CASSEYTGGFNEQFF
TRBJ1-1	TRBV12-3/TRBV12-4	11	CASPEGSEAFF
TRBJ2-3	TRBV7-8	16	CASSLEEGEVTDTQYF
TRBJ2-1	TRBV3-1	14	CASSLSGNFNEQFF
TRBJ1-5	TRBV15	14	CATSSRSNNQPQHF
TRBJ1-2	TRBV9	16	CASSVFQDPLGDGYTF
TRBJ2-2	TRBV7-8	14	CASPDRGNTGELFF
TRBJ2-1	TRBV7-9	15	CASSSGAGGRNEQFF
TRBJ2-3	TRBV6-2/TRBV6-3	17	CASSMRSGTILTDTQYF
TRBJ2-1	TRBV28	17	CASSFDRLGGSYNEQFF
TRBJ2-7	TRBV29-1	13	CSAADVHSYEQYF
TRBJ2-1	TRBV6-5	15	CASSYAASGMHEQFF
TRBJ2-2	TRBV29-1	13	CSVAAANTGELFF
TRBJ1-1	TRBV11-2	15	CASSLAPSMNTEAFF
TRBJ2-5	TRBV28	14	CANIWPGYQETQYF
TRBJ2-7	TRBV5-1	18	CASSSLGETGTATYEQYF
TRBJ2-1	TRBV28	13	CASSFAGGYEQFF
TRBJ2-5	TRBV6-5	16	CASSYGVAGGLETQYF
TRBJ2-7	TRBV7-3	15	CASSLSGGYSYEQYF
TRBJ2-3	TRBV3-1	18	CASSQVSGTSRHTDTQYF
TRBJ1-1	TRBV14	14	CASSQPGGNTEAFF
TRBJ2-1	TRBV20-1	16	CSARDGAGGSYNEQFF
TRBJ2-1	TRBV28	20	CASSQGLAVLGYYSYNEQFF
TRBJ1-2	TRBV29-1	12	CSVEVSGYGYTF
TRBJ1-2	TRBV13	13	CASSSRQAHGYTF
TRBJ1-1	TRBV3-1	13	CASSLLQSTEAFF
TRBJ2-7	TRBV27	12	CASSDSANEQYF